Presented here are 3 T cell receptor beta chains from one specimen sequenced in a study of Graves' ophthalmopathy and Graves' hyperthyroidism. From RNA, the CDR3 regions of TCR beta chains were amplified and sequenced. First-round RT-PCR relied on HTBI primers, and a second-round multiplex PCR came next. TCRdb called the multiplex PCR reads again in MiXCR, with one record for every CDR3 protein. The sample gives more than 1,000,000 distinct CDR3 sequences, roughly two fifths of which show up once; around 10% is in the top ten. Sequencing was carried out using peripheral blood or thyroid tissue (not recorded which). The source is an adult man with Graves' hyperthyroidism.

V usage is TRBV27 and J usage is TRBJ1-6; D is ambiguous. Trimming took off 5 bases at V and 8 bases at J, with 13 bases between the two ends. The CDR3 is 14 amino acids. Germline V gives CDR1 MNHEY, CDR2 SMNVEV (reference sequence). CDR3 in DNA: TGTGCCAGCAGTCGACAATCCCCCCATTCACCCCTCCACTTT. Protein product: CASSRQSPHSPLHF.

Only one count was recorded for this clonotype. The V call is TRBV7-3, the J call TRBJ2-2, with 10 bases fitting TRBD2. This CDR3 is built from 17 residues. Germline CDR1 SGHTA, CDR2 FQGTGA. Trimming at V came to 5 bases and at J to 6 bases, leaving 12 bases not matched to a gene. The CDR3 sequence: CASSPLAGELSAGELFF. For the CDR3, the DNA is TGTGCCAGCAGCCCCCTAGCGGGAGAACTGTCCGCCGGGGAGCTGTTTTTT.

V usage is TRBV28 and J usage is TRBJ1-5; TRBD1 might be the D (5 bases). The germline V gene encodes CDR1 MDHEN and CDR2 SYDVKM. V was clipped by 2 bases and J by 11 bases, with 10 bases between them. The CDR3 is 12 residues long. The CDR3 spells CASSLGQGTQHF. Written as DNA, the CDR3 is TGTGCCAGCAGTTTAGGGCAGGGTACCCAGCATTTT. Looking up the rest from reference TRBV28 and TRBJ1-5 gives the full variable domain: DVKVTQSSRYLVKRTGEKVFLECVQDMDHENMFWYRQDPGLGLRLIYFSYDVKMKEKGDIPEGYSVSREKKERFSLILESASTNQTSMYLCASSLGQGTQHFGDGTRLSIL.